The 30 T cell receptor beta chains reported below all come from one sample, sequenced in a study of cytotoxic CD8 clonotypes in ibrutinib-treated CLL. Only in-frame clones appear in the TCRdb table, and some are missing; sequencing was by immunoSEQ multiplex PCR. The sample has 13,000 to 15,000 clones; around 64% are singletons. Sequencing was performed on PBMCs, taken before ibrutinib treatment. These receptor sequences come from a human donor with chronic lymphocytic leukemia.

The chain employs TRBV5-4 and TRBJ2-7; 8 positions agree with TRBD2. The J segment lost 5 bases and the V segment lost 5 bases, leaving 6 bases of the junction unmatched. Looked up from germline, CDR1 is SGHNT and CDR2 is YYREEE (reference sequence). The CDR3 is 13 amino acids. CDR3: CASSVSGGNEQYF. CDR3 bases: TGTGCCAGCAGTGTGAGCGGGGGAAACGAGCAGTACTTC.

The V gene is TRBV2, the J gene TRBJ1-6, with D possibly matching TRBD1 (5 bases). The CDR3 is made up of 13 amino acids. Trimming cost V 7 bases and J 11 bases, with 15 bases left between them. The germline gives CDR1 SNHLY, CDR2 FYNNEI. The CDR3 region has the DNA TGTGCCAGCATGTGGGGAGGGGATGCACCCCTCCACTTT. Encoded protein: CASMWGGDAPLHF. The variable domain in full, completed from reference TRBV2 and TRBJ1-6, reads EPEVTQTPSHQVTQMGQEVILRCVPISNHLYFYWYRQILGQKVEFLVSFYNNEISEKSEIFDDQFSVERPDGSNFTLKIRSTKLEDSAMYFCASMWGGDAPLHFGNGTRLTVT.

This clone was recorded once. The rearrangement uses TRBV7-9 and TRBJ2-7; 7 bases fit TRBD1. Germline loops: CDR1 SEHNR, CDR2 FQNEAQ (reference sequence). The J segment lost 3 bases and the V segment lost 5 bases, leaving 7 bases of the junction unmatched. There are 14 residues in the CDR3. The DNA for the CDR3 is TGTGCCAGCAGCCTACGACAGGGTGGCTACGAGCAGTACTTC. It codes for CASSLRQGGYEQYF. Full variable domain (rest looked up from reference TRBV7-9 and TRBJ2-7): DTGVSQNPRHKITKRGQNVTFRCDPISEHNRLYWYRQTLGQGPEFLTYFQNEAQLEKSRLLSDRFSAERPKGSFSTLEIQRTEQGDSAMYLCASSLRQGGYEQYFGPGTRLTVT.

This chain joins TRBV10-3 and TRBJ1-1; D might be TRBD1 (6 bases). The CDR3 extends over 17 amino acids. The germline V and J ends were trimmed by 0 bases and 2 bases, with 16 bases remaining between them. Germline CDR1 ENHRY, CDR2 SYGVKD. The CDR3 DNA reads TGTGCCATCAGTGAGTCGTCGGGGGACAACGTTAACACTGAAGCTTTCTTT. It specifies CAISESSGDNVNTEAFF.

This rearrangement joins TRBV5-5 to TRBJ2-1, with no clear D. This CDR3 is built from 17 residues. V lost 6 bases and J lost 2, with 21 bases in between. Germline lookup yields CDR1 SGHKS and CDR2 YYEKEE (reference sequence). The CDR3, as DNA: TGTGCCAGCACCCAAGCCCCAACAGTTGGGGCCTACAATGAGCAGTTCTTC. Amino acid sequence: CASTQAPTVGAYNEQFF.

For this clone: The sample contains more than one DNA sequence encoding this CDR3. The rearrangement uses TRBV5-4 and TRBJ2-7; possibly TRBD1 for D (5 bases). V lost 0 bases and J lost 0, with 7 bases in between. CDR1 and CDR2 from the germline V gene are SGHNT and YYREEE (reference sequence). The CDR3 spans 14 residues. CDR3: CASSLDQGSYEQYF. The DNA for the CDR3 is TGTGCCAGCAGCTTGGATCAGGGCTCCTACGAGCAGTACTTC.

The chain joins TRBV9 to TRBJ2-3; 10 bases map to TRBD1. V shed 0 bases, J shed 7 bases, and the junction held 8 bases outside the gene matches. Germline V CDR1 and CDR2: SGDLS, YYNGEE. CDR3 size: 16 residues. The chain's CDR3 is CASSVGLGQGINTQYF. As DNA, the CDR3 is TGTGCCAGCAGCGTAGGTCTGGGACAGGGGATTAATACGCAGTATTTT.

The CDR3 sequence is CASAPGQGTHEQYF. As DNA, the CDR3 is TGTGCCAGCGCACCGGGACAGGGGACCCACGAGCAGTACTTC. V is TRBV27 and J is TRBJ2-7; TRBD1 matches 10 bases. This CDR3 has 14 residues. V shed 8 bases and J 5 bases; nucleotides not matched to a gene: 9. Per germline, CDR1 MNHEY and CDR2 SMNVEV (reference sequence).

The chain is built from TRBV11-2 and TRBJ2-7, with D unclear. V lost 1 base and J 5 bases, leaving 3 bases between the germline ends. CDR1 is SGHAT and CDR2 is FQNNGV in the germline V gene. The CDR3 is made up of 11 amino acids. DNA of the CDR3: TGTGCCAGCAGCTTAGGGCACGAGCAGTACTTC. It yields the protein CASSLGHEQYF.

The DNA of the CDR3 is TGCGCCAGCAGCCCAGGGACCTATAGCACTGAAGCTTTCTTT. This sequence encodes CASSPGTYSTEAFF. The V call is TRBV5-1, the J call TRBJ1-1; D possibly corresponds to TRBD1 (5 bases). V shed 4 bases and J shed 4 bases, with 14 bases lying between them. The V gene's germline CDR1 is SGHRS and CDR2 YFSETQ. The CDR3 is 14 amino acids.

This clone has a single count. The rearrangement joins TRBV10-1 to TRBJ1-2; possible D gene TRBD1, 6 bases. V lost 2 bases to trimming and J lost 3 bases, with 7 bases between them. CDR1 is WNHNN and CDR2 is SYGVQD in the germline V gene (reference sequence). The CDR3 is 13 amino acids. This CDR3 is CASSEGQHYGYTF. In DNA, the CDR3 is TGCGCCAGCAGTGAGGGACAGCACTATGGCTACACCTTC.

The CDR3 DNA follows: TGTGCCAGCACCGCTGGGAGGGGGCGGACAGATACGCAGTATTTT. Protein sequence: CASTAGRGRTDTQYF. The chain is built from TRBV27 and TRBJ2-3; TRBD1 or TRBD2 may be the D gene (7 bases each). V was cut by 7 bases and J by 3 bases, with 17 bases left in between. The CDR3 spans 15 residues. Germline CDR1 MNHEY, CDR2 SMNVEV (reference sequence).

The CDR3 coding sequence is TGTGCCATCAGTGGCCCTGGACAGGGCTCCTACGAGCAGTACTTC. This gives the protein CAISGPGQGSYEQYF. V gene TRBV10-3 combines with J gene TRBJ2-7; 8 positions match TRBD1. The CDR3 has 15 residues. The J segment lost 0 bases and the V segment lost 4 bases, leaving 5 bases of the junction unmatched. Germline V gives CDR1 ENHRY, CDR2 SYGVKD.

The V call is TRBV29-1, the J call TRBJ1-2, with D possibly TRBD1 on 5 matching bases. V was clipped by 7 bases and J by 7 bases, with 13 bases between them. The CDR3 is 11 residues long. Germline V gene sequence: CDR1 SQVTM, CDR2 ANQGSEA. The CDR3 sequence: CSGLGPGGYTF. DNA for the CDR3: TGCAGCGGTCTGGGGCCGGGTGGCTACACCTTC.

The chain uses TRBV19 and TRBJ2-2; D may be TRBD1 (6 bases). Looked up from germline, CDR1 is LNHDA and CDR2 is SQIVND (reference sequence). The CDR3 consists of 16 residues. Trimming removed 3 bases from V and 3 bases from J, with 14 bases in between. This CDR3 is CASSIWGLPDTGELFF. CDR3 coding DNA: TGTGCCAGTAGTATTTGGGGGCTGCCGGACACCGGGGAGCTGTTTTTT.

The chain employs TRBV7-9 and TRBJ1-2; no firm D call. Deletions cut 2 bases from V and 2 bases from J, with 6 bases between. The germline V gene has CDR1 SEHNR and CDR2 FQNEAQ (reference sequence). The CDR3 consists of 13 residues. CDR3 coding DNA: TGTGCCAGCAGCTTATTGGCCAACTATGGCTACACCTTC. Translated: CASSLLANYGYTF.

The chain links TRBV20-1 to TRBJ2-3; D uncertain. Germline V gene sequence: CDR1 DFQATT, CDR2 SNEGSKA (reference sequence). V gave up 3 bases and J gave up 5 bases, with 3 bases separating them. This CDR3 has 10 amino acids. CDR3 nucleotides: TGCAGTGCTAGCGAAGATACGCAGTATTTT. Translated: CSASEDTQYF.

In the case of this clone: The sample holds other DNA sequences that translate to the same CDR3. This chain uses TRBV19 with TRBJ2-5; D not resolved. The germline gives CDR1 LNHDA, CDR2 SQIVND (reference sequence). V lost 3 bases, J lost 1 base, and 9 bases lay in between. The CDR3 loop spans 14 amino acids. The CDR3 protein is CASSINRGQETQYF. The DNA for the CDR3 is TGTGCCAGTAGTATTAATCGAGGCCAAGAGACCCAGTACTTC.

V and J are TRBV18 and TRBJ1-4; unclear D gene. Per germline, CDR1 KGHSH and CDR2 LQKENI. V lost 1 base and J 8 bases, leaving 8 bases between the germline ends. The CDR3 spans 13 residues. CDR3 loop: CASSPLGIEKLFF. The DNA for the CDR3 is TGTGCCAGCTCACCACTTGGTATAGAAAAACTGTTTTTT. Based on the CDR3 plus reference TRBV18 and TRBJ1-4, the full variable domain is NAGVMQNPRHLVRRRGQEARLRCSPMKGHSHVYWYRQLPEEGLKFMVYLQKENIIDESGMPKERFSAEFPKEGPSILRIQQVVRGDSAAYFCASSPLGIEKLFFGSGTQLSVL.

This chain connects TRBV5-4 to TRBJ2-7; unclear D gene. Germline-derived CDR1 and CDR2 are SGHNT and YYREEE (reference sequence). The CDR3 has 13 amino acids. Trimming left V 4 bases short and J 3 bases short, with 11 bases between. The CDR3, as DNA: TGTGCCAGCAGCCTCCAGGCTTTCTACGAGCAGTACTTC. Translated, it gives CASSLQAFYEQYF.

This chain joins TRBV10-3 and TRBJ1-1; D unresolved. Germline loops: CDR1 ENHRY, CDR2 SYGVKD. Trimming cost V 6 bases and J 6 bases, with 14 bases left between them. The CDR3 length is 13 residues. The CDR3: CAIRAGSSAEAFF. CDR3 bases: TGTGCCATCAGGGCCGGGTCATCGGCTGAAGCTTTCTTT.

This chain connects TRBV19 to TRBJ1-1; D unresolved. Germline V gene data show CDR1 as LNHDA and CDR2 as SQIVND (reference sequence). This CDR3 is built from 16 residues. The ends were cut back, 3 bases at V and 4 bases at J, with 18 bases in the middle. The CDR3 nucleotides read TGTGCCAGTAGTATTATCATGGCAGACCTAACCACTGAAGCTTTCTTT. Protein: CASSIIMADLTTEAFF.

This clone has ten or more counts. V is TRBV7-6 and J is TRBJ2-7, with D unclear. The CDR3 sequence is 13 residues long. CDR1 and CDR2 from the germline V gene are SGHVS and FNYEAQ. Trimming left V 6 bases short and J 0 bases short, with 9 bases between. Written as DNA, the CDR3 is TGTGCCAGCAGACACGCCAGCTCCTACGAGCAGTACTTC. Amino acid sequence: CASRHASSYEQYF.

This rearrangement joins TRBV4-1 to TRBJ2-7; 12 nucleotides align to TRBD1. The CDR3 runs to 16 residues. Germline V gene data show CDR1 as MGHRA and CDR2 as YSYEKL. V lost 7 bases and J lost 3; bases outside the gene matches: 10. CDR3 nucleotides: TGCGCCAGCACCCCGGGACAGGGGGCTTCCCGCTACGAGCAGTACTTC. It specifies CASTPGQGASRYEQYF.

About this clone itself: This specimen includes other DNA sequences encoding the same CDR3. The rearrangement uses TRBV9 and TRBJ1-1, with D hard to call. The V end was cut by 5 bases, the J end by 1 base, with 9 bases between. CDR1 SGDLS and CDR2 YYNGEE come from the germline V gene. The CDR3 totals 13 residues. Here the CDR3 reads CASSVSQNTEAFF. The CDR3, as DNA: TGTGCCAGCAGTGTAAGCCAGAACACTGAAGCTTTCTTT.

This chain uses TRBV2 with TRBJ2-1, with D unresolved. The length of the CDR3 is 10 residues. Between the trimmed V and J ends, which lost 5 bases and 8 bases, there was a span of 4 bases. CDR1 and CDR2 (germline): SNHLY, FYNNEI. CDR3 sequence: CASSSDEQFF. For the CDR3, the DNA is TGTGCCAGCAGTAGCGATGAGCAGTTCTTC.

J is TRBJ1-6 and V is TRBV27; a weak D match, TRBD1 (6 bases). This CDR3 region has 12 residues. V lost 6 bases and J lost 15, with 15 bases in between. Germline CDR1 MNHEY, CDR2 SMNVEV (reference sequence). In DNA form, the CDR3 reads TGTGCCAGCAGCTTACAGGGAAACGACCTCCACTTT. Amino acid sequence: CASSLQGNDLHF.

This chain uses TRBV15 with TRBJ2-6, with 7 bases aligning to TRBD2. Germline CDR1 and CDR2: LNHNV and YYDKDF (reference sequence). Trimming at V came to 0 bases and at J to 0 bases, leaving 8 bases not matched to a gene. CDR3 size: 19 residues. DNA of the CDR3: TGTGCCACCAGCAGAGATGGGGGGGGACCCAGCTCTGGGGCCAACGTCCTGACTTTC. This gives the protein CATSRDGGGPSSGANVLTF.

In this sample, this clone turned up a few times. The rearrangement joins TRBV2 to TRBJ1-2; no reliable D call. Germline V gives CDR1 SNHLY, CDR2 FYNNEI. Between the trimmed V and J ends, which lost 7 bases and 7 bases, there was a span of 16 bases. This CDR3 comprises 13 residues. The CDR3 here is CASNWDARGGYTF. CDR3 nucleotide sequence: TGTGCCAGCAATTGGGATGCCCGGGGTGGCTACACCTTC.

CDR3 DNA sequence: TGCAGCGTTCGACAGGGGGGCACAGATACGCAGTATTTT. This encodes CSVRQGGTDTQYF. This chain joins TRBV29-1 and TRBJ2-3, with TRBD1 identical over 9 bases. V shed 5 bases and J 1 base; nucleotides not matched to a gene: 1. From germline, CDR1 is SQVTM and CDR2 ANQGSEA. This CDR3 spans 13 amino acids.